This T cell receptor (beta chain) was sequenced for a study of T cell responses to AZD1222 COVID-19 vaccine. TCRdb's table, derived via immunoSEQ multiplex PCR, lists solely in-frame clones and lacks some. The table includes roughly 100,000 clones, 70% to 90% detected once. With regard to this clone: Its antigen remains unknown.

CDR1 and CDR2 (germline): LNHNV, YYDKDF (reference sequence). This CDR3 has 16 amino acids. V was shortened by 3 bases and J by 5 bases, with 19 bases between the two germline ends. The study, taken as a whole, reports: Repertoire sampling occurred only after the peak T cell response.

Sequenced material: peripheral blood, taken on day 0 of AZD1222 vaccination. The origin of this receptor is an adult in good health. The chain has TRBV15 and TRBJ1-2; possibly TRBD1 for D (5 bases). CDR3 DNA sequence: TGTGCCACCAGCAGCCCCCCAGGGTCCGCCGAGTATGGCTACACCTTC. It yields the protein CATSSPPGSAEYGYTF.